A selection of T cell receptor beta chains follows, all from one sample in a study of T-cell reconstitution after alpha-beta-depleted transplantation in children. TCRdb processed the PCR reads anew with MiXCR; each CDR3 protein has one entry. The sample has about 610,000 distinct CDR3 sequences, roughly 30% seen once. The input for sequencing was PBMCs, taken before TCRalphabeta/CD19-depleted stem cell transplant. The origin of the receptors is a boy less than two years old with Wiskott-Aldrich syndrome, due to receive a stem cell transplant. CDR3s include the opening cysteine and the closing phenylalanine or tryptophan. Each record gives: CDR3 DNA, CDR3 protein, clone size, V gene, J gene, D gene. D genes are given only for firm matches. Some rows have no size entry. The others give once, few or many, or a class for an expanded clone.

CDR3 DNA: TGTGCCAGCAGTCGACCCCTAACGGGGCACTCCTACGAGCAGTACTTC
CDR3 protein: CASSRPLTGHSYEQYF
clone size: few
V gene: TRBV28
J gene: TRBJ2-7
D gene: NA

CDR3 DNA: TGTGCCAGCTCACGAGGGGTTGGAGAGACCCAGTACTTC
CDR3 protein: CASSRGVGETQYF
clone size: few
V gene: TRBV18
J gene: TRBJ2-5
D gene: NA

CDR3 DNA: TGTGCCAGCAGCTTAAGAGTAAGTGGCACAGATACGCAGTATTTT
CDR3 protein: CASSLRVSGTDTQYF
clone size: NA
V gene: TRBV11-2
J gene: TRBJ2-3
D gene: NA

CDR3 DNA: TGTGCCAGCTCACGAGGTGAGACAGGGGGCTTCGAGCAGTACTTC
CDR3 protein: CASSRGETGGFEQYF
clone size: NA
V gene: TRBV18
J gene: TRBJ2-7
D gene: TRBD1

CDR3 DNA: TGCGCCAGCAGCTTGTCAGGGGTGCACGAGCAGTACTTC
CDR3 protein: CASSLSGVHEQYF
clone size: few
V gene: TRBV5-1
J gene: TRBJ2-7
D gene: NA

CDR3 DNA: TGTGCCAGCTCACCCCGGCCAGGGGGCTCTGAAAAACTGTTTTTC
CDR3 protein: CASSPRPGGSEKLFF
clone size: NA
V gene: TRBV18
J gene: TRBJ1-4
D gene: TRBD1

CDR3 DNA: TGTGCCAGCAGCTTAGAGGGGACGGGGGAGCAGTACTTC
CDR3 protein: CASSLEGTGEQYF
clone size: few
V gene: TRBV7-9
J gene: TRBJ2-7
D gene: NA

CDR3 DNA: TGCGCCAGCAGCCTACAGGGGGCTGGGAACACTGAAGCTTTCTTT
CDR3 protein: CASSLQGAGNTEAFF
clone size: NA
V gene: TRBV5-1
J gene: TRBJ1-1
D gene: TRBD1

CDR3 DNA: TGTGCCAGCAGTCGGACTTTCCTCGGGGACAATGAGCAGTTCTTC
CDR3 protein: CASSRTFLGDNEQFF
clone size: NA
V gene: TRBV3-1
J gene: TRBJ2-1
D gene: NA

CDR3 DNA: TGTGCCAGCAGTTTATCTCTGGAGGTAGGAGTGGGGCTGAGGGGCACTGAAGCTTTCTTT
CDR3 protein: CASSLSLEVGVGLRGTEAFF
clone size: NA
V gene: TRBV27
J gene: TRBJ1-1
D gene: NA

CDR3 DNA: TGTGCCAGCAGCGCGGGACCGTATAGCAATCAGCCCCAGCATTTT
CDR3 protein: CASSAGPYSNQPQHF
clone size: few
V gene: TRBV7-2
J gene: TRBJ1-5
D gene: NA

CDR3 DNA: TGTGCCAGCAGCCAAGTTTCCAGCGGGAAGGGTCATGAGCAGTTCTTC
CDR3 protein: CASSQVSSGKGHEQFF
clone size: NA
V gene: TRBV14
J gene: TRBJ2-1
D gene: TRBD2

CDR3 DNA: TGTGCCAGCAGCTTGATGAACTCTGGAAACACCATATATTTT
CDR3 protein: CASSLMNSGNTIYF
clone size: few
V gene: TRBV5-5
J gene: TRBJ1-3
D gene: NA

CDR3 DNA: TGCAGCGTACCGGGCGCATCGTCTGAAAAACTGTTTTTT
CDR3 protein: CSVPGASSEKLFF
clone size: NA
V gene: TRBV29-1
J gene: TRBJ1-4
D gene: NA

CDR3 DNA: TGTGCCAGCAGTTTGGGACAGGGCCACAAACACTCTGGAAACACCATATATTTT
CDR3 protein: CASSLGQGHKHSGNTIYF
clone size: NA
V gene: TRBV12-3/TRBV12-4
J gene: TRBJ1-3
D gene: TRBD1